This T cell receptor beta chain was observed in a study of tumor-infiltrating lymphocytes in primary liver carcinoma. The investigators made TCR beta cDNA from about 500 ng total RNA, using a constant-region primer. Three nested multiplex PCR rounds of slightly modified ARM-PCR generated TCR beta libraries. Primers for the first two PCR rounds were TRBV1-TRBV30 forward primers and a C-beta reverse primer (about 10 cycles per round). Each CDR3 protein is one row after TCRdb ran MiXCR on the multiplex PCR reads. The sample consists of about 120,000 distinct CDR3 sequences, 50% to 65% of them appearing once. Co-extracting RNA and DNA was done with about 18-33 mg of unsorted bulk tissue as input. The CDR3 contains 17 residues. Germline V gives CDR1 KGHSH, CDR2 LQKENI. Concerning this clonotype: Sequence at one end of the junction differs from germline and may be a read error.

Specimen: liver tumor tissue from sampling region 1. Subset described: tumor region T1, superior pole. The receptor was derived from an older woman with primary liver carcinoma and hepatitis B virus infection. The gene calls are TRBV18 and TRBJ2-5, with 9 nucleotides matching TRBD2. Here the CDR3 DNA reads TGTGCCAGCTCACCACCGGTCATTAGCGGGAGACATGAGACCCAATACTTC. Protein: CASSPPVISGRHETQYF.